The 25 T cell receptor beta chains below were found in one sample sequenced in a study of shared clonotypes between healthy human individuals. The protocol was immunoSEQ multiplex PCR, while the TCRdb copy is restricted to in-frame clones and leaves out a portion. Of approximately 120,000 clones in the sample, about 70% were seen once. Sequenced: memory CD8+ T cells sorted from blood. Subset of the sample: CD45RO+ cells pooled with CCR7-negative TemRA cells. The receptors were gathered from a woman under 40 in good health.

This clone appeared a single time. This chain joins TRBV28 and TRBJ2-7, with TRBD1 identical over 9 bases. Looked up from germline, CDR1 is MDHEN and CDR2 is SYDVKM. V lost 5 bases and J lost 7; bases outside the gene matches: 6. This CDR3 region has 13 residues. The CDR3 sequence is CASSTGQGKEQYF. The CDR3 nucleotides read TGTGCCAGCAGTACGGGACAGGGAAAGGAGCAGTACTTC.

This rearrangement joins TRBV7-6 to TRBJ2-3, with no clear D. Between the trimmed V and J ends, which lost 6 bases and 0 bases, there was a span of 4 bases. The germline V gene encodes CDR1 SGHVS and CDR2 FNYEAQ. CDR3 length equals 12 residues. The CDR3 sequence is CASSLSTDTQYF. For the CDR3, the DNA is TGTGCCAGCAGTCTCAGCACAGATACGCAGTATTTT. The full variable domain, completed using reference TRBV7-6 and TRBJ2-3, is GAGVSQSPRYKVTKRGQDVALRCDPISGHVSLYWYRQALGQGPEFLTYFNYEAQQDKSGLPNDRFSAERPEGSISTLTIQRTEQRDSAMYRCASSLSTDTQYFGPGTRLTVL.

DNA of the CDR3: TGTGCCAGCAGCCTCCAGGGCACAGATACGCAGTATTTT. Translating gives CASSLQGTDTQYF. This chain connects TRBV6-5 to TRBJ2-3; D is ambiguous. V was clipped by 6 bases and J by 1 base, with 8 bases between them. The germline V gene has CDR1 MNHEY and CDR2 SVGAGI. CDR3 length equals 13 residues.

This clone has more than one count but fewer than ten. V is TRBV2 and J is TRBJ2-1, with TRBD1 identical over 7 bases. Trimming at V came to 3 bases and at J to 2 bases, leaving 1 base not matched to a gene. CDR3 length: 14 amino acids. CDR1 and CDR2 from the germline V gene are SNHLY and FYNNEI. Written as DNA, the CDR3 is TGTGCCAGCAGTGAGACAGGGACCTACAATGAGCAGTTCTTC. This codes for CASSETGTYNEQFF.

The V gene is TRBV7-6, the J gene TRBJ2-1, with TRBD2 identical over 12 bases. Trimming took 2 bases from V and 3 from J; bases not matched to a gene: 14. The CDR3 is made up of 20 amino acids. Germline CDR1 SGHVS, CDR2 FNYEAQ. As DNA, the CDR3 is TGTGCCAGCAGCTTACCGCGCGGTCTAGCGGGAGGGCCGTTCTACAATGAGCAGTTCTTC. This encodes CASSLPRGLAGGPFYNEQFF. Complete variable domain (other parts from reference TRBV7-6 and TRBJ2-1): GAGVSQSPRYKVTKRGQDVALRCDPISGHVSLYWYRQALGQGPEFLTYFNYEAQQDKSGLPNDRFSAERPEGSISTLTIQRTEQRDSAMYRCASSLPRGLAGGPFYNEQFFGPGTRLTVL.

This clone turned up a few times. This chain links TRBV10-2 with TRBJ2-3; 10 bases map to TRBD2. V gave up 10 bases and J gave up 2 bases; unmatched junction bases: 3. In germline, CDR1 is WSHSY, CDR2 SAAADI. The CDR3 has 13 amino acids. The chain's CDR3 is CATSGSNTDTQYF. CDR3 DNA: TGCGCCACTAGCGGGAGTAACACAGATACGCAGTATTTT.

This chain connects TRBV6-6 to TRBJ1-1, with D possibly matching TRBD1 (6 bases). V was shortened by 2 bases and J by 2 bases, with 9 bases between the two germline ends. This CDR3 spans 14 amino acids. The V gene's germline CDR1 is MNHNY and CDR2 SVGAGI (reference sequence). CDR3 bases: TGTGCCAGCAGTTACGGGGGACATAACACTGAAGCTTTCTTT. As protein: CASSYGGHNTEAFF.

The chain recombines TRBV28 with TRBJ2-4; a possible D gene is TRBD2 (6 bases). Germline V lookup: CDR1 MDHEN, CDR2 SYDVKM. The CDR3 contains 15 residues. V was clipped by 6 bases and J by 3 bases, with 15 bases between them. As DNA, the CDR3 is TGTGCCAGCAGCCTAGCGCGGGTGGGCAAAAACATTCAGTACTTC. Encoded protein: CASSLARVGKNIQYF.

The rearrangement uses TRBV11-3 and TRBJ2-1; D gene ambiguous. CDR3 length equals 12 residues. In germline, CDR1 is SGHNT, CDR2 YENEEA. The ends were cut back, 3 bases at V and 6 bases at J, with 6 bases in the middle. DNA of the CDR3: TGTGCCAGCAGCTTTTCAGTCAATGAGCAGTTCTTC. Translating it yields CASSFSVNEQFF.

The genes are TRBV7-4 and TRBJ2-1; TRBD2 might be the D (6 bases). The V gene lost 5 bases and the J gene lost 0 bases, with 14 bases spanning the gap. The CDR3 consists of 16 residues. The germline CDR1 and CDR2 sequences are SGHVT and SQSDAQ. The chain's CDR3 is CASSVGLLSSYNEQFF. For the CDR3, the DNA is TGTGCCAGCAGCGTGGGACTTCTGAGCTCCTACAATGAGCAGTTCTTC.

This clone was counted a single time. Here the CDR3 reads CASSPRTGKETQYF. The CDR3 bases are TGTGCCAGCAGCCCCAGGACAGGGAAGGAGACCCAGTACTTC. This chain joins TRBV11-2 and TRBJ2-5; 8 bases are shared with TRBD1. CDR3 size: 14 residues. Germline lookup yields CDR1 SGHAT and CDR2 FQNNGV. V shed 5 bases and J 5 bases; nucleotides not matched to a gene: 7.

CDR3 residues: CASGLYSITGELFF. CDR3 nucleotide sequence: TGTGCCAGCGGACTTTATTCCATCACCGGGGAGCTGTTTTTT. The J gene is TRBJ2-2, the V gene TRBV28, with D maybe TRBD2 (5 bases). V was cut by 8 bases and J by 4 bases, with 14 bases left in between. The germline V gene encodes CDR1 MDHEN and CDR2 SYDVKM. The CDR3 length is 14 residues. The whole variable domain, filled in from reference TRBV28 and TRBJ2-2, reads DVKVTQSSRYLVKRTGEKVFLECVQDMDHENMFWYRQDPGLGLRLIYFSYDVKMKEKGDIPEGYSVSREKKERFSLILESASTNQTSMYLCASGLYSITGELFFGEGSRLTVL.

V usage is TRBV25-1 and J usage is TRBJ1-4; no clear D. CDR3 size: 13 residues. Trimming took off 6 bases at V and 4 bases at J, with 9 bases between the two ends. Germline V CDR1 and CDR2: MGHDK, SYGVNS. The CDR3 sequence is CASSDGDNEKLFF. CDR3 DNA sequence: TGTGCCAGCAGCGACGGAGATAATGAAAAACTGTTTTTT.

The CDR3 here is CASSLLRGLPPSTGELFF. CDR3 bases: TGTGCCAGCAGTTTACTCAGGGGCCTTCCTCCTAGCACCGGGGAGCTGTTTTTT. The rearrangement joins TRBV27 to TRBJ2-2, with a possible D match to TRBD1 (6 bases). V lost 2 bases and J 4 bases, leaving 20 bases between the germline ends. The CDR3 consists of 18 residues. Germline loops: CDR1 MNHEY, CDR2 SMNVEV (reference sequence).

CDR3 sequence: CASSAGFAYEQYF. The CDR3 DNA follows: TGTGCCAGCAGTGCAGGTTTTGCCTACGAGCAGTACTTC. J is TRBJ2-7 and V is TRBV7-6; D gene uncertain. This CDR3 is built from 13 residues. Trimming shortened V by 6 bases and J by 2 bases, and 11 bases separated the two germline ends. CDR1 SGHVS and CDR2 FNYEAQ come from the germline V gene.

V and J are TRBV28 and TRBJ2-7; 9 bases line up with TRBD2. Trimming removed 5 bases from V and 1 base from J; junction bases left unmatched: 12. The CDR3 consists of 17 residues. CDR1 MDHEN and CDR2 SYDVKM come from the germline V gene. CDR3 region: CASSPSLAGVRSYEQYF. The CDR3 nucleotides read TGTGCCAGCAGTCCTTCCTTAGCGGGAGTGAGGTCCTACGAGCAGTACTTC. Full variable domain (outside the CDR3, taken from reference TRBV28 and TRBJ2-7): DVKVTQSSRYLVKRTGEKVFLECVQDMDHENMFWYRQDPGLGLRLIYFSYDVKMKEKGDIPEGYSVSREKKERFSLILESASTNQTSMYLCASSPSLAGVRSYEQYFGPGTRLTVT.

This clone was seen only a few times. The rearrangement uses TRBV5-1 and TRBJ1-4; no clear D. V gave up 5 bases and J gave up 8 bases, with 13 bases separating them. The CDR3 loop spans 13 amino acids. In germline, CDR1 is SGHRS, CDR2 YFSETQ. CDR3 DNA: TGCGCCAGCAGGGTATGGCCGGGAGAAAAACTGTTTTTT. Translated, it gives CASRVWPGEKLFF. Combining the CDR3 with reference TRBV5-1 and TRBJ1-4 gives the whole variable domain KAGVTQTPRYLIKTRGQQVTLSCSPISGHRSVSWYQQTPGQGLQFLFEYFSETQRNKGNFPGRFSGRQFSNSRSEMNVSTLELGDSALYLCASRVWPGEKLFFGSGTQLSVL.

This clone is a singleton in its sample. The chain recombines TRBV27 with TRBJ2-7, with D possibly TRBD1 on 6 matching bases. This CDR3 contains 15 residues. Germline CDR1 is MNHEY and CDR2 is SMNVEV (reference sequence). With 4 bases removed from V and 6 bases from J, the gap between germline ends came to 19 bases. The CDR3, as DNA: TGTGCCAGCAGTTCCTCCGGGACCCTGGGGGCCGAGCAGTACTTC. It specifies CASSSSGTLGAEQYF.

The rearrangement links TRBV19 to TRBJ1-5; no clear D gene. In germline, CDR1 is LNHDA, CDR2 SQIVND (reference sequence). With 5 bases removed from V and 0 bases from J, the gap between germline ends came to 11 bases. The CDR3 has 15 amino acids. The CDR3 loop is CASSPWTDSNQPQHF. As DNA, the CDR3 is TGTGCCAGTAGTCCCTGGACGGATAGCAATCAGCCCCAGCATTTT.

The genes are TRBV25-1 and TRBJ2-1; TRBD2 matches 9 bases. The CDR3 is 18 residues long. Germline CDR1 reads MGHDK; CDR2 reads SYGVNS. V was clipped by 1 base and J by 4 bases; unmatched bases: 11. CDR3 DNA sequence: TGTGCCAGCAGTGAATTAAATCCCTCGCTAGCGGGGTACAATGAGCAGTTCTTC. Translated, it gives CASSELNPSLAGYNEQFF. Full variable domain (rest looked up from reference TRBV25-1 and TRBJ2-1): EADIYQTPRYLVIGTGKKITLECSQTMGHDKMYWYQQDPGMELHLIHYSYGVNSTEKGDLSSESTVSRIRTEHFPLTLESARPSHTSQYLCASSELNPSLAGYNEQFFGPGTRLTVL.

For this clone: The junction and the germline gene differ at one end; a read error may be behind it. Other DNA sequences in this sample translate to the same CDR3. The rearrangement links TRBV15 to TRBJ2-2; the D gene is possibly TRBD2 (5 bases). The germline CDR1 and CDR2 sequences are LNHNV and YYDKDF (reference sequence). There are 17 residues in the CDR3. DNA for the CDR3: TGTGCCACCAGCAGAGATCCCCGAGGAGGCTTAACCGGAGAGCTGTTTTTT. Protein product: CATSRDPRGGLTGELFF.

This clone has more than one count but fewer than ten. The gene calls are TRBV27 and TRBJ2-7, with D maybe TRBD1 (5 bases). Looked up from germline, CDR1 is MNHEY and CDR2 is SMNVEV (reference sequence). The V and J ends lost 2 bases and 5 bases respectively, with 7 bases between them. The CDR3 has 12 amino acids. The CDR3 DNA reads as TGTGCCAGCAGTTTAATAGGGGACGAGCAGTACTTC. Amino acid sequence: CASSLIGDEQYF.

The J gene is TRBJ1-2, the V gene TRBV28; no clear D. Germline values: CDR1 MDHEN, CDR2 SYDVKM. V was clipped by 6 bases and J by 4 bases, with 18 bases between them. The CDR3 is 15 residues long. CDR3 loop: CASSRLPPQTYGYTF. CDR3 nucleotide sequence: TGTGCCAGCAGCAGACTACCCCCGCAAACCTATGGCTACACCTTC.

The genes are TRBV7-9 and TRBJ1-1; D remains ambiguous. CDR3 length: 13 residues. CDR1 SEHNR and CDR2 FQNEAQ come from the germline V gene (reference sequence). V shed 4 bases and J shed 6 bases, with 12 bases lying between them. CDR3 region: CASSSDGRAEAFF. CDR3 sequence (DNA): TGTGCCAGCAGCTCCGACGGTCGGGCTGAAGCTTTCTTT.

V usage is TRBV5-4 and J usage is TRBJ2-5; D might be TRBD1 or TRBD2, each matching 5 bases. The CDR3 consists of 12 residues. Germline V gives CDR1 SGHNT, CDR2 YYREEE (reference sequence). V lost 5 bases to trimming and J lost 6 bases, with 11 bases between them. The CDR3 nucleotides are TGTGCCAGCAGTCGGGACGACAAGACCCAGTACTTC. It yields the protein CASSRDDKTQYF.